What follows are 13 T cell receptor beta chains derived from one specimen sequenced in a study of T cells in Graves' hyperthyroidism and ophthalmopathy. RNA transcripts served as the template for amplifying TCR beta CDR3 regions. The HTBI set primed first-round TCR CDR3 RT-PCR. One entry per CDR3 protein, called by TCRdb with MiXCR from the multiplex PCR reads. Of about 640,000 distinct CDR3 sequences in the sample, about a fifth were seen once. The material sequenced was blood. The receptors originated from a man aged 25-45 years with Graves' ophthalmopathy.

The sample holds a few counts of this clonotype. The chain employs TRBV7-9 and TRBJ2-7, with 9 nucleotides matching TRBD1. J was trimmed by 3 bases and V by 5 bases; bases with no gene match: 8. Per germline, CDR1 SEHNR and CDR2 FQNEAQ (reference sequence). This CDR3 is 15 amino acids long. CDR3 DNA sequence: TGTGCCAGCAGCAACTCCGGGACAGGGTTCTACGAGCAGTACTTC. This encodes CASSNSGTGFYEQYF.

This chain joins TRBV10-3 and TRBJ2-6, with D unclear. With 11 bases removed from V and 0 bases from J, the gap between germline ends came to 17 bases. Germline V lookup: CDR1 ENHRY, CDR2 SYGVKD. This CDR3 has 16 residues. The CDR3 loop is CAQAPRPPSGANVLTF. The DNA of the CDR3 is TGTGCCCAGGCTCCGCGCCCCCCCTCTGGGGCCAACGTCCTGACTTTC.

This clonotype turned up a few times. The CDR3 loop is CASSLAGGIDTQYF. The CDR3 nucleotides read TGTGCCAGCAGTTTAGCGGGAGGGATCGATACGCAGTATTTT. The chain uses TRBV12-3 or TRBV12-4 and TRBJ2-3, with TRBD2 matching over 7 bases. This CDR3 spans 14 amino acids. V lost 0 bases to trimming and J lost 6 bases; unmatched junction nucleotides: 3.

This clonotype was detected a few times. Here the CDR3 reads CSASSPLVAGGGKETQYF. The DNA of the CDR3 is TGCAGTGCTAGTAGTCCCCTTGTAGCGGGAGGGGGGAAGGAGACCCAGTACTTC. This chain joins TRBV20-1 and TRBJ2-5; 11 nucleotides agree with TRBD2. Germline V CDR1 and CDR2: DFQATT, SNEGSKA (reference sequence). The CDR3 is 18 amino acids. Trimming took 3 bases from V and 5 from J; bases not matched to a gene: 17.

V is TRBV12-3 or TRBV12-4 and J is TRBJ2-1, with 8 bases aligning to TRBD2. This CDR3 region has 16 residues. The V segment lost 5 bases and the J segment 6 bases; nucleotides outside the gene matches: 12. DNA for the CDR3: TGTGCCAGCAGTCCCGGGGTCCGGGGGGGGGTCAATGAGCAGTTCTTC. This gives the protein CASSPGVRGGVNEQFF.

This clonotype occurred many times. The CDR3 bases are TGCGCCAGCACCCCGGGACTAGCGGGCAATGAGCAGTTCTTC. Translation: CASTPGLAGNEQFF. The rearrangement uses TRBV5-1 and TRBJ2-1, with 12 bases aligning to TRBD2. CDR1 and CDR2 from the germline V gene are SGHRS and YFSETQ. This CDR3 has 14 residues. The V segment lost 6 bases and the J segment 6 bases; nucleotides outside the gene matches: 4.

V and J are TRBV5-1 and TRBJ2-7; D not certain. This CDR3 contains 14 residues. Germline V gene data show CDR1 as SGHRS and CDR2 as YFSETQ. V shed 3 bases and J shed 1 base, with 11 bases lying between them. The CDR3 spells CASSYIGSSYEQYF. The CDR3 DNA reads TGCGCCAGCAGCTACATTGGGTCTTCCTACGAGCAGTACTTC.

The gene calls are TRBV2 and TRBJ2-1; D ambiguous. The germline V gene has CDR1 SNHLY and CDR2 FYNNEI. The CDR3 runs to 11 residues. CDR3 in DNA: TGTGACAGTATCCTTAACAATGAGCAGTTCTTC. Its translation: CDSILNNEQFF.

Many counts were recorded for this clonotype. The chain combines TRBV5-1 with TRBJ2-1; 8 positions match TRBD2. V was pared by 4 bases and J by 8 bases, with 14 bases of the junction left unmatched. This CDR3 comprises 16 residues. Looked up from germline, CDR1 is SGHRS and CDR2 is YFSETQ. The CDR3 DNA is TGCGCCAGCAGCCCCTTAGCGGGGACCGGTGTGGATGAGCAGTTCTTC. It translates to CASSPLAGTGVDEQFF.

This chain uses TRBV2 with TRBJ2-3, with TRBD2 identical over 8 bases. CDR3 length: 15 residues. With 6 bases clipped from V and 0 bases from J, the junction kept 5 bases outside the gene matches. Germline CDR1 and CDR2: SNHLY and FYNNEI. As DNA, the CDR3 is TGTGCCAGCAGCACCGGGACTAGGAGCACAGATACGCAGTATTTT. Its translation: CASSTGTRSTDTQYF.

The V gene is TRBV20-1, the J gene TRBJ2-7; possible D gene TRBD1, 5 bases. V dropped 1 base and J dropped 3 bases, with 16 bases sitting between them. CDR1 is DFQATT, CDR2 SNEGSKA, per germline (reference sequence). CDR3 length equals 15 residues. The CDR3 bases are TGCAGTGCTAGAGTACGTGGGGCGACCTTCTACGAGCAGTACTTC. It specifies CSARVRGATFYEQYF.

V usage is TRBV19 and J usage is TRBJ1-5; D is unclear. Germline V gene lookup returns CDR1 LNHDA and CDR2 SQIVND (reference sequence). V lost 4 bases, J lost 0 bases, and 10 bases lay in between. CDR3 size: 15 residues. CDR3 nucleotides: TGTGCCAGTAGTACCTCCCCTGTTAGCAATCAGCCCCAGCATTTT. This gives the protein CASSTSPVSNQPQHF.

CDR3 DNA sequence: TGTGCCAGCAGCTTAGAGTGGCGACAGACCCGTCCCTACGAGCAGTACTTC. Amino acids: CASSLEWRQTRPYEQYF. This chain links TRBV7-2 with TRBJ2-7; a weak D match, TRBD1 (5 bases). The V end lost 1 base, the J end lost 2 bases, and 18 bases lay between the germline ends. This CDR3 has 17 amino acids. Germline CDR1 reads SGHTA; CDR2 reads FQGNSA.